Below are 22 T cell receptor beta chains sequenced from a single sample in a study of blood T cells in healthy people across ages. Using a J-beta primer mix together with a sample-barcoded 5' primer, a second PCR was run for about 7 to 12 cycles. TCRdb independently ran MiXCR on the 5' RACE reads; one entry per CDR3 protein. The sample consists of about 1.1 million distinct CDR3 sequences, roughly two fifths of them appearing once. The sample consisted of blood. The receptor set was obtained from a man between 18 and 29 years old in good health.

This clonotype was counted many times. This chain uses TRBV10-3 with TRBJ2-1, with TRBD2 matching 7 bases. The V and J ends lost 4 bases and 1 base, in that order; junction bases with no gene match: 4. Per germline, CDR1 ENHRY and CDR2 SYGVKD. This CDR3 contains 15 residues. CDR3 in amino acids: CAISGEGVSYNEQFF. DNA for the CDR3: TGTGCCATCAGTGGGGAGGGTGTTTCCTACAATGAGCAGTTCTTC.

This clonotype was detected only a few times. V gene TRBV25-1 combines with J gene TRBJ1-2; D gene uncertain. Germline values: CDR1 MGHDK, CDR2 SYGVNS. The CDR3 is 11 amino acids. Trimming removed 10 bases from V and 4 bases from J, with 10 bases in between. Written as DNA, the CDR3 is TGTGCCACCTGGGTAGGCTATGGCTACACCTTC. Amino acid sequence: CATWVGYGYTF.

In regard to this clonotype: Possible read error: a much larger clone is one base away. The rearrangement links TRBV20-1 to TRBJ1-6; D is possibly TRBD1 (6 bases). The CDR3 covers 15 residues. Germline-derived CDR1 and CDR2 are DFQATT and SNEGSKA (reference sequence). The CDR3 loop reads CSARGGETSNSPPHF. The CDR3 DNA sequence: TGCAGTGCGAGGGGGGGCGAAACTAGTAATTCACCCCCCCACTTT.

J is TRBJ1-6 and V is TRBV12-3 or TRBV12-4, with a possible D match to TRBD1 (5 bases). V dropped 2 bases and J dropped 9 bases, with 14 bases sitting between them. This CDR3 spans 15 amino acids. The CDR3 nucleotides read TGTGCCAGCAGTTTAACAAATCAGGGTTCTTCACCCCTCCACTTT. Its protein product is CASSLTNQGSSPLHF.

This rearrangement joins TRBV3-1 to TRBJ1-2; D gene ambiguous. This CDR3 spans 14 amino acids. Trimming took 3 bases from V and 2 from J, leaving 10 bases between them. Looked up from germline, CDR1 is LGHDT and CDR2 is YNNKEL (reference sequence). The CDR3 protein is CASSQADTNYGYTF. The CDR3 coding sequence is TGTGCCAGCAGCCAGGCAGACACAAACTATGGCTACACCTTC.

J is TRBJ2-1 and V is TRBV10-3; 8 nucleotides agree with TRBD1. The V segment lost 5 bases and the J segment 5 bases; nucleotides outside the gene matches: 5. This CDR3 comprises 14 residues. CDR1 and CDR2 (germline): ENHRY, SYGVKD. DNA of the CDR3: TGTGCCATCAGTCAGGACAGGGTGGACAATGAGCAGTTCTTC. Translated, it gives CAISQDRVDNEQFF.

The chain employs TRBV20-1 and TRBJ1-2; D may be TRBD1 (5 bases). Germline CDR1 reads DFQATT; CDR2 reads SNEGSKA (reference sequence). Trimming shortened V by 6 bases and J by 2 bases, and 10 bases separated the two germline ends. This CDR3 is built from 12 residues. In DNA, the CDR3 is TGCAGTGCGAACCGGGACAACTATGGCTACACCTTC. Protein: CSANRDNYGYTF.

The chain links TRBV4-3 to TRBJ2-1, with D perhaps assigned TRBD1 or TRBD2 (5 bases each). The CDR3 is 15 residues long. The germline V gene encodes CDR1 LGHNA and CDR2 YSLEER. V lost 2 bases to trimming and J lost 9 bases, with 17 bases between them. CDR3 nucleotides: TGCGCCAGCAGCCAATCTGACAGCGGCCTCGGTGAGCAGTTCTTC. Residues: CASSQSDSGLGEQFF.

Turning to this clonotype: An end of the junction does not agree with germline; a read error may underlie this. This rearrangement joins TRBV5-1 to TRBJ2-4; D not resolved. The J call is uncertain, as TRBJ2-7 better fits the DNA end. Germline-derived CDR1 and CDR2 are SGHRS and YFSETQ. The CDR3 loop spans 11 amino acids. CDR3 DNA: TGCACCAGCAGCTTGGACTACGAGCAGTACTTC. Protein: CTSSLDYEQYF.

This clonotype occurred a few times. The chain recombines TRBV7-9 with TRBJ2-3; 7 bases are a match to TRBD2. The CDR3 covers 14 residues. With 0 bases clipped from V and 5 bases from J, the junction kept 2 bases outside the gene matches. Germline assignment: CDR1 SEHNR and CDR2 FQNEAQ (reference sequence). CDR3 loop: CASSLALAVDTQYF. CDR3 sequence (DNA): TGTGCCAGCAGCTTAGCGCTAGCGGTAGATACGCAGTATTTT.

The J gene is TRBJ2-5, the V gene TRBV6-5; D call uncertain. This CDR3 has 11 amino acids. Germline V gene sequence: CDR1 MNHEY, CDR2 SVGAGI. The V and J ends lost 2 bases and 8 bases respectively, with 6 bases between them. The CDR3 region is CASSYGVTQYF. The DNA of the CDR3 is TGTGCCAGCAGTTACGGGGTCACCCAGTACTTC.

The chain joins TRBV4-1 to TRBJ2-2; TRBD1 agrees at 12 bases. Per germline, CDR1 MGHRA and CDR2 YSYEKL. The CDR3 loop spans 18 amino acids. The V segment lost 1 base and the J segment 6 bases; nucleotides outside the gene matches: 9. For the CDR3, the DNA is TGCGCCAGCAGCCAAGGTATTCCGGGACAGGGGGCTGCCGGGGAGCTGTTTTTT. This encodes CASSQGIPGQGAAGELFF.

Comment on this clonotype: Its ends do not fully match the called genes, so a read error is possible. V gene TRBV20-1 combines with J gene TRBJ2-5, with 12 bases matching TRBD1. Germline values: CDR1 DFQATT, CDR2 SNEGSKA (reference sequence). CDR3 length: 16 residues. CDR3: CSARAAGTGGVETRYF. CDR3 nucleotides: TGCAGTGCTAGAGCCGCCGGGACAGGGGGCGTAGAGACCCGGTACTTC.

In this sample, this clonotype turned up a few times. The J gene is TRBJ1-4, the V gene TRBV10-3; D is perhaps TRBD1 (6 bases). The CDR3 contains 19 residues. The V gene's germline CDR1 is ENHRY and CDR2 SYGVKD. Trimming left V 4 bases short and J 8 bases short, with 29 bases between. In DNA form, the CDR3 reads TGTGCCATCAGTGTCTCGGCAGGGGCCGGTGAAGGGGGAGACGAAAAACTGTTTTTT. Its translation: CAISVSAGAGEGGDEKLFF.

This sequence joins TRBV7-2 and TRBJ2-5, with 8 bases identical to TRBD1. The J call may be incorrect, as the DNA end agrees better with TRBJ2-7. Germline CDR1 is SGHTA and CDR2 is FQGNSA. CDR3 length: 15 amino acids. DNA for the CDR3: TGTGCCAGCAGCGTGCAGACAGGGGTCCTGTACGAGCAGTACTTC. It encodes CASSVQTGVLYEQYF.

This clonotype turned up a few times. The CDR3 coding sequence is TGTGCCAGCAGCGCCCTGGTGCGGGCGGGCACAGATACGCAGTATTTT. It encodes CASSALVRAGTDTQYF. The chain carries TRBV6-2 or TRBV6-3 and TRBJ2-3, with D perhaps TRBD2 (5 bases). The ends were cut back, 6 bases at V and 1 base at J, with 17 bases in the middle. The CDR3 runs to 16 residues. Per the germline V gene, CDR1 is MNHEY and CDR2 is SVGEGT.

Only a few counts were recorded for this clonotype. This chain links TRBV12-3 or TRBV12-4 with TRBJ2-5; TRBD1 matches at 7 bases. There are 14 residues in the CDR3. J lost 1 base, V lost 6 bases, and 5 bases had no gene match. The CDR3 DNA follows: TGTGCCAGCAGCCAAAGGGGGCCCCAAGAGACCCAGTACTTC. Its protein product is CASSQRGPQETQYF.

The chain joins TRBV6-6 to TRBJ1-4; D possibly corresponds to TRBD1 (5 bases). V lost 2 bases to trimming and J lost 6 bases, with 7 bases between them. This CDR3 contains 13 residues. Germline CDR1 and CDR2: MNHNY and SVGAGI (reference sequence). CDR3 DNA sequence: TGTGCCAGCAGTTACAGGGGAGATGAAAAACTGTTTTTT. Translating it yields CASSYRGDEKLFF.

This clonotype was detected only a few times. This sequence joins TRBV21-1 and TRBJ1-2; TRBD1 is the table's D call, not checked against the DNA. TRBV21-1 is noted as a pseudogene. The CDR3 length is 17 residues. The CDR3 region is CASSKVYEGTGYYGYTF. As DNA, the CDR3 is TGTGCCAGCAGCAAAGTTTACGAGGGTACAGGGTACTATGGCTACACCTTC.

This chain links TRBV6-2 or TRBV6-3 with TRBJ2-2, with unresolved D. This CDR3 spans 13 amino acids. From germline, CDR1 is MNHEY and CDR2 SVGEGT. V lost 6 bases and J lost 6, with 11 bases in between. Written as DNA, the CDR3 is TGTGCCAGCAGACTGGGCTCGGCCGGGGAGCTGTTTTTT. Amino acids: CASRLGSAGELFF.

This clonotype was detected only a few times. The CDR3 spells CASSLDPGTIHNEQFF. CDR3 bases: TGCGCCAGCAGCTTGGATCCCGGGACCATTCACAATGAGCAGTTCTTC. The chain employs TRBV5-1 and TRBJ2-1; D might be TRBD1 or TRBD2, each matching 5 bases. Trimming cost V 0 bases and J 5 bases, with 15 bases left between them. The CDR3 contains 16 residues. Germline lookup yields CDR1 SGHRS and CDR2 YFSETQ.

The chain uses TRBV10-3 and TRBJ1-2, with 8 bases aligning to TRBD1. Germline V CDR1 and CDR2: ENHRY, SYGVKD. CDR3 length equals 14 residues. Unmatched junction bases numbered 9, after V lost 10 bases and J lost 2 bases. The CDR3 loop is CATTPGQENYGYTF. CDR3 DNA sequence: TGTGCCACGACACCGGGACAGGAGAACTATGGCTACACCTTC.